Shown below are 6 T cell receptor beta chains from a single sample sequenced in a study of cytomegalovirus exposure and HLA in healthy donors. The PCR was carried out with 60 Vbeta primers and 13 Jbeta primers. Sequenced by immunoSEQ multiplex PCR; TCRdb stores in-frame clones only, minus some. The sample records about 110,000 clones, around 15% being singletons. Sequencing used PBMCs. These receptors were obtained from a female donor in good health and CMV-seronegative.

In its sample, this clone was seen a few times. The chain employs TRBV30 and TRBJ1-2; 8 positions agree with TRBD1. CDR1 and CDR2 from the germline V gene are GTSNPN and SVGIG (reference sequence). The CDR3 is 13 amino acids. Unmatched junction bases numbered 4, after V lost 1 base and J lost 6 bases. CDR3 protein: CAWSGGQGHGYTF. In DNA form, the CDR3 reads TGTGCCTGGAGTGGAGGACAGGGACATGGCTACACCTTC.

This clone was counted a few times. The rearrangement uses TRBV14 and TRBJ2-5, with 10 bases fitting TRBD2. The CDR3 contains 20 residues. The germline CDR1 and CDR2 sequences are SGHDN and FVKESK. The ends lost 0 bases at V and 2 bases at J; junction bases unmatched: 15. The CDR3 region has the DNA TGTGCCAGCAGCCAAGATCCCGGGACTAGCGCCTCGATATGGCAAGAGACCCAGTACTTC. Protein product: CASSQDPGTSASIWQETQYF.

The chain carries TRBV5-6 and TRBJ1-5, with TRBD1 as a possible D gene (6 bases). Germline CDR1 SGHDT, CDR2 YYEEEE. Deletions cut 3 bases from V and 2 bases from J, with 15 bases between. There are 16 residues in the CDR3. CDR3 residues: CASSSLQGSGNQPQHF. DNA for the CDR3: TGTGCCAGCAGCTCGTTACAGGGCTCAGGCAATCAGCCCCAGCATTTT.

As DNA, the CDR3 is TGTGCCAGCAGTTCGCGAGTAGGCCTAGCGGGGAGCTCCTACGAGCAGTACTTC. Its protein is CASSSRVGLAGSSYEQYF. The chain uses TRBV27 and TRBJ2-7, with 9 bases fitting TRBD2. The trim removed 4 bases at V and 0 bases at J, leaving 13 bases unmatched. The CDR3 is 18 residues long. The germline gives CDR1 MNHEY, CDR2 SMNVEV (reference sequence).

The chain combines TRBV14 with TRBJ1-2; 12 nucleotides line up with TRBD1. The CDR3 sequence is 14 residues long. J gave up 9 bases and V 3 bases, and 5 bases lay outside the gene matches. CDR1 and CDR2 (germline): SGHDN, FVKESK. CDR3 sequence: CASSQAGTGGSYTF. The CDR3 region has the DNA TGTGCCAGCAGCCAGGCCGGGACAGGGGGCAGCTACACCTTC.

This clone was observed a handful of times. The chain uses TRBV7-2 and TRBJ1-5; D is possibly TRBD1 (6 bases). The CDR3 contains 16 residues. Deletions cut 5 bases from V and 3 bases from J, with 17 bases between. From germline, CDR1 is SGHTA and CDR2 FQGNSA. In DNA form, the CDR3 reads TGTGCCAGCAGCCAGCGCACAGGGCGGAACAATCAGCCCCAGCATTTT. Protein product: CASSQRTGRNNQPQHF.